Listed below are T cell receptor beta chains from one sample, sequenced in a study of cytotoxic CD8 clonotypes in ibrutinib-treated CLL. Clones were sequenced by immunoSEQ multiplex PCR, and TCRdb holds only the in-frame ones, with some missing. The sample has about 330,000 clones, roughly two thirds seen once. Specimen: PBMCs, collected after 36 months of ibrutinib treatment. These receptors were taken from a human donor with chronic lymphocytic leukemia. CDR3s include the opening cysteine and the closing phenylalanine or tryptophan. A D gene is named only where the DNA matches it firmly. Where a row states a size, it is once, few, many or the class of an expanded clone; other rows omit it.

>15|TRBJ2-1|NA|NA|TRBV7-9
CASSPTESSYNEQFF
TGTGCCAGCAGCCCGACAGAGTCCTCCTACAATGAGCAGTTCTTC
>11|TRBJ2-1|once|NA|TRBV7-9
CASSLSPEQFF
TGTGCCAGCAGCTTATCACCTGAGCAGTTCTTC
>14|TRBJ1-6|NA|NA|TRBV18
CASSPLGYRDALHF
TGTGCCAGCTCACCACTTGGGTACAGGGATGCCCTCCACTTT
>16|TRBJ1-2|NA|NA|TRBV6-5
CASSYSPGTPIVGYTF
TGTGCCAGCAGTTATTCGCCGGGAACCCCCATCGTTGGCTACACCTTC
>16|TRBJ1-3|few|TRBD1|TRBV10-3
CAISGPGQGSGNTIYF
TGTGCCATCAGTGGGCCGGGACAGGGCTCTGGAAACACCATATATTTT
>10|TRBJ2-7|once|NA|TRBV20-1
CSAKRYEQYF
TGCAGTGCTAAGCGGTACGAGCAGTACTTC
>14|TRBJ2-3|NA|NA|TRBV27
CASSPARYTDTQYF
TGTGCCAGCAGTCCCGCGCGTTATACAGATACGCAGTATTTT
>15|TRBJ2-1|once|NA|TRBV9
CASSVAGNAYNEQFF
TGTGCCAGCAGCGTAGCTGGGAATGCCTACAATGAGCAGTTCTTC
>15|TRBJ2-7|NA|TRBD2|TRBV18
CASSRTSGGFYEQYF
TGTGCCAGCTCACGGACTAGCGGGGGGTTTTACGAGCAGTACTTC
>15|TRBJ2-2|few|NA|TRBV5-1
CASSLYTGNTGELFF
TGCGCCAGCAGCTTGTATACGGGGAACACCGGGGAGCTGTTTTTT
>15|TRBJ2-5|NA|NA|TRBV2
CASSVLASGQETQYF
TGTGCCAGCAGTGTCCTAGCGTCTGGCCAAGAGACCCAGTACTTC
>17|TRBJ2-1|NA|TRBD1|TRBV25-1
CASTPGQGDTSYNEQFF
TGTGCCAGCACTCCGGGACAGGGTGATACCTCCTACAATGAGCAGTTCTTC
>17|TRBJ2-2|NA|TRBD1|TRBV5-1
CASSPARTGVSAGELFF
TGCGCCAGCAGCCCAGCCCGGACAGGGGTTTCAGCCGGGGAGCTGTTTTTT
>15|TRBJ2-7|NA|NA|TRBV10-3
CAISASGGERVEQYF
TGTGCCATCAGCGCTTCGGGCGGGGAAAGGGTCGAGCAGTACTTC
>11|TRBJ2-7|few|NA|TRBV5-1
CASSLGYEQYF
TGCGCCAGCAGCCTAGGGTACGAGCAGTACTTC
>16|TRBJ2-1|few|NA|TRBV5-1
CASSLARSGGSNEQFF
TGCGCCAGCAGCTTGGCCCGATCCGGGGGATCCAATGAGCAGTTCTTC
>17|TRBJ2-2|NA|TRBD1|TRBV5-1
CASSIWTGFMNTGELFF
TGCGCCAGCAGTATTTGGACAGGATTTATGAACACCGGGGAGCTGTTTTTT
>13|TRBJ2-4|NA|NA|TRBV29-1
CSVVPFSKNIQYF
TGCAGCGTTGTACCGTTTTCCAAAAACATTCAGTACTTC
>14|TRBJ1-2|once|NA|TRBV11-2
CASSSYRGRYGYTF
TGTGCCAGCAGCTCCTACAGAGGGCGGTATGGCTACACCTTC
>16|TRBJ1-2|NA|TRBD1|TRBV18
CASSPPGSRGPSGYTF
TGTGCCAGCTCACCCCCGGGTAGTAGGGGGCCGAGTGGCTACACCTTC
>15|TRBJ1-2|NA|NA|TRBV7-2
CASSLAGSYNYGYTF
TGTGCCAGCAGCTTAGCCGGGAGCTATAACTATGGCTACACCTTC
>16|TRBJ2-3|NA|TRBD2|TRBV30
CAWSPSRGGACDTQYF
TGTGCCTGGAGTCCCTCCCGCGGGGGGGCTTGTGATACGCAGTATTTT
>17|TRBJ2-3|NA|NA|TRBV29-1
CSVEDPRISIFTDTQYF
TGCAGCGTTGAAGATCCGAGGATCTCTATATTCACAGATACGCAGTATTTT
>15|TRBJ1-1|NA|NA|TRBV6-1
CASSEGQTKNTEAFF
TGTGCCAGCAGTGAAGGGCAGACGAAGAACACTGAAGCTTTCTTT
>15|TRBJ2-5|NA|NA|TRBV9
CASSRKGLYQETQYF
TGTGCCAGCAGCCGTAAGGGACTTTACCAAGAGACCCAGTACTTC
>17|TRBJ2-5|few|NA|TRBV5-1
CASSPLNSRSSLETQYF
TGCGCCAGCAGCCCGCTGAACAGTAGGTCTTCGTTGGAGACCCAGTACTTC
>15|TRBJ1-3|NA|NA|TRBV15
CATSRAEGEGNTIYF
TGTGCCACCAGCAGAGCGGAAGGGGAAGGAAACACCATATATTTT
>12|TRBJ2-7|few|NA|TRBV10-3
CAISERRYEQYF
TGTGCCATCAGTGAGCGCAGGTACGAGCAGTACTTC
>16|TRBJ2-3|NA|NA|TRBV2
CASSDLRYGGTDTQYF
TGTGCCAGCAGCGATCTTCGGTACGGGGGCACAGATACGCAGTATTTT
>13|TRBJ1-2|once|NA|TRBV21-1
CATKGQGAGGYTF
TGTGCCACCAAGGGACAGGGGGCGGGTGGCTACACCTTC
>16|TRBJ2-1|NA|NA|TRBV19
CASSRPTASSYNEQFF
TGTGCCAGTAGTCGACCGACGGCTAGCTCCTACAATGAGCAGTTCTTC
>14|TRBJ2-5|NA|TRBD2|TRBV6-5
CASAGRLGGETQYF
TGTGCCAGCGCCGGGAGGTTAGGAGGGGAGACCCAGTACTTC
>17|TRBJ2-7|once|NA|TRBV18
CASSPTGAAGRSGEQYF
TGTGCCAGCTCACCGACGGGCGCGGCGGGCCGGTCGGGGGAGCAGTACTTC
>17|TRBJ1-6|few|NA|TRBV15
CATSRGGQGAYNSPLHF
TGTGCCACCAGCAGAGGGGGGCAAGGGGCCTATAATTCACCCCTCCACTTT
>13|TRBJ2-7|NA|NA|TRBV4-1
CASSHLGAHEQYF
TGCGCCAGCAGCCATCTGGGGGCCCACGAGCAGTACTTC
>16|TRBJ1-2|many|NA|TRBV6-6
CASSSPWTVPNYGYTF
TGTGCCAGCAGTTCCCCCTGGACAGTTCCCAACTATGGCTACACCTTC
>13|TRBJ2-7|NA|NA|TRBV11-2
CASSLRSGYEQYF
TGTGCCAGCAGCTTACGGTCCGGGTACGAGCAGTACTTC
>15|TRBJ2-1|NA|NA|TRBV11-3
CASSLARGGYNEQFF
TGTGCCAGCAGCTTAGCGAGAGGGGGCTACAATGAGCAGTTCTTC
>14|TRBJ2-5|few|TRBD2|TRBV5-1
CASSLAAGDETQYF
TGCGCCAGCAGCTTGGCAGCGGGGGACGAGACCCAGTACTTC
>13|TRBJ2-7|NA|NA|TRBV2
CAITGHHSYEQYF
TGTGCCATCACTGGACACCACTCCTACGAGCAGTACTTC